This passage covers 2 T cell receptor beta chains from one sample sequenced in a study of cytomegalovirus exposure and HLA in healthy donors. With 60 Vbeta and 13 Jbeta primers, the PCR was carried out. Some clones are missing from TCRdb's copy, which holds only in-frame ones; the method was immunoSEQ multiplex PCR. The table lists some 190,000 clones, 76% of them singletons. Sequenced input: PBMCs. Receptor source: a woman aged 25 to 45 in good health and CMV-seropositive.

V gene TRBV5-1 combines with J gene TRBJ2-1; TRBD1 matches 7 bases. The CDR3 runs to 13 residues. The V gene end was trimmed by 4 bases and the J gene end by 9 bases; junction bases not matched to a gene: 7. Looked up from germline, CDR1 is SGHRS and CDR2 is YFSETQ. In DNA, the CDR3 is TGCGCCAGCAGCAGGTGGGGACAGATTGAGCAGTTCTTC. Translation gives CASSRWGQIEQFF.

The V gene is TRBV28, the J gene TRBJ1-5; no definite D call. The CDR3 is 16 amino acids. Germline assignment: CDR1 MDHEN and CDR2 SYDVKM. The V end lost 4 bases, the J end lost 0 bases, and 13 bases lay between the germline ends. The DNA of the CDR3 is TGTGCCAGCAGTTCCCCCCTAGGAGTTAGCAATCAGCCCCAGCATTTT. This translates into CASSSPLGVSNQPQHF. Full variable domain (outside the CDR3, taken from reference TRBV28 and TRBJ1-5): DVKVTQSSRYLVKRTGEKVFLECVQDMDHENMFWYRQDPGLGLRLIYFSYDVKMKEKGDIPEGYSVSREKKERFSLILESASTNQTSMYLCASSSPLGVSNQPQHFGDGTRLSIL.